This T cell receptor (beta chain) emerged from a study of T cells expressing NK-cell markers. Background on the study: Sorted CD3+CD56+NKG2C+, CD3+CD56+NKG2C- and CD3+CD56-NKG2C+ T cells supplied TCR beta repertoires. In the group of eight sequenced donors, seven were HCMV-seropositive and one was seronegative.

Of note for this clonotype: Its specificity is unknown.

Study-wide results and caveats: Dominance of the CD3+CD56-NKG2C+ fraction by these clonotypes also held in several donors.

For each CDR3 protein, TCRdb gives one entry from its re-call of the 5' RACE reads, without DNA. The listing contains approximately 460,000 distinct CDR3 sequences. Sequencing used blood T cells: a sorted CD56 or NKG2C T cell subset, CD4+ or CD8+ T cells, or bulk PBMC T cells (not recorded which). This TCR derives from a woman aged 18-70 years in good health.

The chain's CDR3 is CATSGTSNTGELFF. This chain uses TRBV24-1 with TRBJ2-2; TCRdb proposes TRBD2, but this gene call is untestable without DNA. The germline V gene has CDR1 KGHDR and CDR2 SFDVKD. The CDR3 has 14 residues.